The T cell receptor (beta chain) described here comes from a study of blood T cells in healthy people across ages. This clonotype was recorded only once. Samples each yielded at least 6 micrograms of total RNA. Next came a second PCR, run for roughly 6 to 11 cycles, which used a sample-barcoded 5' primer along with a J-beta primer mix. Each cDNA was tagged by a template-switch adaptor containing 12 random nucleotides. TCRdb fed the 5' RACE reads into MiXCR, producing one record per CDR3 protein. The sample has around 1.5 million distinct CDR3 sequences, approximately 59% seen once. The CDR3 length is 14 residues.

Specimen: blood. The J gene is TRBJ1-2, the V gene TRBV21-1; the table's D call, TRBD1, has no DNA check behind it. TRBV21-1 is assigned pseudogene status. The sequence derives from a man aged 18 to 35 in good health. CDR3 nucleotide sequence: TGTGCCAGCAGCAAAGTCGGGACAGACTATGGCTACACCTTC. It specifies CASSKVGTDYGYTF.